The 29 T cell receptor beta chains below all came from one sample that was sequenced in a study of early T cells in non-severe SARS-CoV-2 infection. In TCRdb, the 5' RACE reads were re-called with MiXCR into one record per CDR3 protein. The sample contains some 54,000 distinct CDR3 sequences, roughly 11% of which appear only once. Sequencing input: whole blood. All receptors come from an adult who was a healthcare worker with PCR-confirmed SARS-CoV-2 infection or an uninfected control (not recorded which).

In regard to this clonotype: At one end the junction does not follow the germline gene, possibly because of a read error. The gene calls are TRBV7-6 and TRBJ2-1; D uncertain. The CDR3 is made up of 13 amino acids. Germline assignment: CDR1 SGHVS and CDR2 FNYEAQ. CDR3 in amino acids: CVSSRPLDNEQFF. The CDR3 DNA reads TGTGTCAGCAGCCGGCCCTTAGACAATGAGCAGTTCTTC.

The V and J genes are TRBV7-9 and TRBJ1-1; D is undetermined. V was trimmed by 3 bases and J by 6 bases, leaving 8 bases between them. Germline lookup yields CDR1 SEHNR and CDR2 FQNEAQ (reference sequence). The CDR3 length is 12 residues. The CDR3 DNA reads as TGTGCCAGCAGCTTTGGGCGCCCTGAAGCTTTCTTT. This sequence encodes CASSFGRPEAFF.

This clonotype was seen many times. The chain joins TRBV4-3 to TRBJ2-3; D may match TRBD1 or TRBD2 (5 bases each). The CDR3 runs 15 residues. CDR1 LGHNA and CDR2 YSLEER come from the germline V gene. Trimming cost V 0 bases and J 1 base, with 8 bases left between them. As DNA, the CDR3 is TGCGCCAGCAGCCAAGATGGGGGTGGCACAGATACGCAGTATTTT. This encodes CASSQDGGGTDTQYF.

This clonotype was picked up many times. The V call is TRBV7-9, the J call TRBJ1-4, with 10 nucleotides matching TRBD1. CDR1 SEHNR and CDR2 FQNEAQ come from the germline V gene (reference sequence). This CDR3 contains 19 residues. Germline trimming cut 4 bases from V and 0 bases from J; bases unmatched to any gene: 11. The CDR3 loop reads CASSWDRGGFRTTNEKLFF. The CDR3 bases are TGTGCCAGCAGCTGGGACAGGGGCGGTTTTCGGACAACTAATGAAAAACTGTTTTTT.

This clonotype appeared a few times. The J gene is TRBJ2-5, the V gene TRBV9; no definite D call. This CDR3 is built from 13 residues. Trimming took off 0 bases at V and 5 bases at J, with 8 bases between the two ends. Germline V gives CDR1 SGDLS, CDR2 YYNGEE. The CDR3 loop is CASSVAVWETQYF. CDR3 DNA: TGTGCCAGCAGCGTAGCTGTGTGGGAGACCCAGTACTTC.

This clonotype was seen ten or more times. J is TRBJ2-7 and V is TRBV10-1; D uncertain. The CDR3 length is 16 residues. The V end lost 0 bases, the J end lost 4 bases, and 16 bases lay between the germline ends. CDR1 is WNHNN and CDR2 is SYGVQD in the germline V gene (reference sequence). CDR3 sequence (DNA): TGCGCCAGCAGTGAGTCTGCTTGCGACTTAAGGTACGAGCAGTACTTC. This gives the protein CASSESACDLRYEQYF.

This clonotype was counted between two and nine times. The chain uses TRBV9 and TRBJ1-3, with 7 bases lining up with TRBD1. Germline-derived CDR1 and CDR2 are SGDLS and YYNGEE. The CDR3 has 16 amino acids. With 2 bases clipped from V and 0 bases from J, the junction kept 5 bases outside the gene matches. CDR3 region: CASSVEGGYSGNTIYF. The CDR3 DNA follows: TGTGCCAGCAGCGTTGAAGGGGGCTACTCTGGAAACACCATATATTTT.

This clonotype has at least ten counts. The chain has TRBV6-9 and TRBJ2-1; D tentatively fits TRBD1 or TRBD2 (6 bases each). The V end lost 2 bases, the J end lost 0 bases, and 14 bases lay between the germline ends. The CDR3 spans 17 residues. Germline V gene lookup returns CDR1 MNHGY and CDR2 SVAAGI. CDR3 coding DNA: TGTGCCAGCAGTTATGGTTCAAGGGGGGCCTCCTACAATGAGCAGTTCTTC. Amino acid sequence: CASSYGSRGASYNEQFF.

V usage is TRBV7-6 and J usage is TRBJ2-1; maybe TRBD2 (6 bases). The germline CDR1 and CDR2 sequences are SGHVS and FNYEAQ. This CDR3 is built from 14 residues. Trimming shortened V by 1 base and J by 9 bases, and 13 bases separated the two germline ends. For the CDR3, the DNA is TGTGCCAGCAGCTTAGTAGTGACAGCGGGTGAGCAGTTCTTC. It translates to CASSLVVTAGEQFF.

There are many counts of this clonotype. The chain employs TRBV11-2 and TRBJ2-6; no definite D call. Trimming stripped 9 bases from V and 0 bases from J, with 6 bases between. The CDR3 is 13 residues long. CDR1 is SGHAT, CDR2 FQNNGV, per germline. The DNA for the CDR3 is TGTGCCAGTGGGGTCTCTGGGGCCAACGTCCTGACTTTC. This encodes CASGVSGANVLTF.

V is TRBV10-2 and J is TRBJ2-7; 7 nucleotides align to TRBD2. V lost 6 bases, J lost 2 bases, and 13 bases stayed unmatched. The CDR3 sequence is 16 residues long. CDR1 and CDR2 from the germline V gene are WSHSY and SAAADI. The CDR3 here is CASSELGLAAPYEQYF. Written as DNA, the CDR3 is TGCGCCAGCAGCGAACTCGGGCTAGCGGCTCCCTACGAGCAGTACTTC.

This clonotype has only a few counts. The rearrangement joins TRBV20-1 to TRBJ2-5; D call uncertain. The V and J ends lost 6 bases and 5 bases respectively, with 7 bases between them. Germline CDR1 and CDR2: DFQATT and SNEGSKA (reference sequence). The CDR3 consists of 10 residues. The CDR3 protein is CSAGKETQYF. The CDR3 DNA follows: TGCAGTGCGGGAAAGGAGACCCAGTACTTC.

This clonotype was detected ten times or more. This chain links TRBV14 with TRBJ2-7, with 7 bases aligning to TRBD2. Germline assignment: CDR1 SGHDN and CDR2 FVKESK. The J segment lost 6 bases and the V segment lost 3 bases, leaving 8 bases of the junction unmatched. The CDR3 is 14 amino acids. The CDR3: CASSQLRGLSEQYF. The CDR3 coding sequence is TGTGCCAGCAGCCAGCTGCGGGGGTTGAGCGAGCAGTACTTC.

The chain couples TRBV7-6 to TRBJ2-5, with D perhaps given as TRBD1 or TRBD2 (5 bases each). The CDR3 has 16 amino acids. Germline lookup yields CDR1 SGHVS and CDR2 FNYEAQ. The V end was cut by 5 bases, the J end by 5 bases, with 21 bases between. CDR3 sequence (DNA): TGTGCCAGCAGCCCTTCCGGGACCTCCCCGGTGGAGACCCAGTACTTC. Its translation is CASSPSGTSPVETQYF.

This clonotype appeared a few times. The gene calls are TRBV29-1 and TRBJ2-5; 12 bases align to TRBD2. The CDR3 has 16 amino acids. Trimming removed 7 bases from V and 7 bases from J; junction bases left unmatched: 16. In germline, CDR1 is SQVTM, CDR2 ANQGSEA. In DNA, the CDR3 is TGCAGCGGGGCTTTAGTGCTAGCGGGGGGGCTTGGGACCCAGTACTTC. It encodes CSGALVLAGGLGTQYF. Together with reference TRBV29-1 and TRBJ2-5, the CDR3 gives the full variable domain: SAVISQKPSRDICQRGTSLTIQCQVDSQVTMMFWYRQQPGQSLTLIATANQGSEATYESGFVIDKFPISRPNLTFSTLTVSNMSPEDSSIYLCSGALVLAGGLGTQYFGPGTRLLVL.

This clonotype showed up just a few times. The rearrangement joins TRBV20-1 to TRBJ2-2, with 8 bases aligning to TRBD1. CDR1 and CDR2 (germline): DFQATT, SNEGSKA (reference sequence). V was clipped by 6 bases and J by 7 bases; unmatched bases: 13. The CDR3 totals 15 residues. Here the CDR3 reads CSASRPGQESGELFF. DNA of the CDR3: TGCAGTGCCAGCCGTCCGGGACAGGAGAGCGGGGAGCTGTTTTTT.

This chain links TRBV7-8 with TRBJ2-7, with no clear D. The germline V and J ends were trimmed by 9 bases and 7 bases, with 16 bases remaining between them. This CDR3 contains 12 residues. Germline V gives CDR1 SGHVS, CDR2 FQNEAQ. CDR3 in DNA: TGTGCCAGTGGACGCGGTTCGCGTGAGCAGTACTTC. It translates to CASGRGSREQYF. The full variable domain, completed using reference TRBV7-8 and TRBJ2-7, is GAGVSQSPRYKVAKRGQDVALRCDPISGHVSLFWYQQALGQGPEFLTYFQNEAQLDKSGLPSDRFFAERPEGSVSTLKIQRTQQEDSAVYLCASGRGSREQYFGPGTRLTVT.

This clonotype showed up many times. V gene TRBV20-1 combines with J gene TRBJ1-1; D is unresolved. In germline, CDR1 is DFQATT, CDR2 SNEGSKA (reference sequence). Between the trimmed V and J ends, which lost 0 bases and 0 bases, there was a span of 11 bases. This CDR3 is 15 amino acids long. CDR3 DNA: TGCAGTGCTAGAGATTCAGGAAAAATGAACACTGAAGCTTTCTTT. This encodes CSARDSGKMNTEAFF.

This clonotype was seen more than once but under ten times. The chain carries TRBV5-8 and TRBJ2-7; 7 bases are shared with TRBD1. The CDR3 consists of 12 residues. V was clipped by 6 bases and J by 4 bases; unmatched bases: 4. Per the germline V gene, CDR1 is SGHTS and CDR2 is YDEGEE. CDR3 DNA: TGTGCCAGCACCCAGGGGGAGTACGAGCAGTACTTC. It yields the protein CASTQGEYEQYF.

This clonotype has a count of ten or more. V gene TRBV4-2 combines with J gene TRBJ2-7; D is possibly TRBD1 or TRBD2 (6 bases each). Looked up from germline, CDR1 is LGHNA and CDR2 is YNFKEQ. Trimming took off 2 bases at V and 4 bases at J, with 12 bases between the two ends. The CDR3 loop spans 14 amino acids. CDR3: CASSQSEGGYEQYF. The CDR3 region has the DNA TGTGCCAGCAGCCAAAGTGAGGGGGGATACGAGCAGTACTTC.

This clonotype occurred many times. The gene calls are TRBV20-1 and TRBJ1-2; no clear D. V gave up 3 bases and J gave up 3 bases, with 26 bases separating them. Germline loops: CDR1 DFQATT, CDR2 SNEGSKA (reference sequence). The CDR3 is 18 residues long. CDR3 sequence: CSASRLGVQDLGDYGYTF. CDR3 nucleotides: TGCAGTGCTAGTAGGCTTGGGGTTCAGGATCTTGGCGACTATGGCTACACCTTC.

This clonotype was seen a few times. The rearrangement uses TRBV15 and TRBJ2-1; the D gene is possibly TRBD2 (6 bases). The length of the CDR3 is 13 residues. Germline CDR1 and CDR2: LNHNV and YYDKDF (reference sequence). V shed 1 base and J shed 8 bases, with 9 bases lying between them. In DNA, the CDR3 is TGTGCCACCAGCAGAGGGGGAGGAGATGAGCAGTTCTTC. It yields the protein CATSRGGGDEQFF.

This clonotype was recorded at least ten times. This chain uses TRBV28 with TRBJ1-5; D not resolved. V was shortened by 6 bases and J by 3 bases, with 12 bases between the two germline ends. This CDR3 is 14 amino acids long. Germline V CDR1 and CDR2: MDHEN, SYDVKM. Here the CDR3 DNA reads TGTGCCAGCAGCAGAGGGCTGGCCAATCAGCCCCAGCATTTT. This encodes CASSRGLANQPQHF.

This clonotype has more than one count but fewer than ten. The chain couples TRBV20-1 to TRBJ1-4; D is unclear. CDR1 is DFQATT and CDR2 is SNEGSKA in the germline V gene (reference sequence). The CDR3 is made up of 13 amino acids. Trimming shortened V by 5 bases and J by 3 bases, and 10 bases separated the two germline ends. The CDR3 protein is CSASGRANEKLFF. The CDR3 nucleotides read TGCAGTGCTTCCGGGAGGGCTAATGAAAAACTGTTTTTT.

This clonotype occurred a few times. This chain links TRBV3-1 with TRBJ1-6, with 8 bases matching TRBD1. This CDR3 has 15 residues. V trimming: 6 bases; J trimming: 8 bases; junction bases outside the gene matches: 9. Germline V lookup: CDR1 LGHDT, CDR2 YNNKEL (reference sequence). DNA for the CDR3: TGTGCCAGCAGACGACAGGGGACGGCTTATTCACCCCTCCACTTT. Amino acid sequence: CASRRQGTAYSPLHF.

The chain uses TRBV24-1 and TRBJ2-3, with D possibly called TRBD1 or TRBD2 (5 bases each). V was cut by 3 bases and J by 10 bases, with 16 bases left in between. Germline CDR1 KGHDR, CDR2 SFDVKD. The CDR3 extends over 14 amino acids. CDR3 coding DNA: TGTGCCACCAGTGATCAAGTCCGGGACGAGGCGCAGTATTTT. This encodes CATSDQVRDEAQYF.

This clonotype was counted ten times or more. The V and J genes are TRBV6-5 and TRBJ2-5; D is unclear. The V and J ends lost 8 bases and 2 bases respectively, with 9 bases between them. The CDR3 runs 12 residues. The germline gives CDR1 MNHEY, CDR2 SVGAGI. The CDR3 nucleotides read TGTGCCAGCGAGGACCTACAAGAGACCCAGTACTTC. Amino acids: CASEDLQETQYF.

This clonotype has just one count. The J gene is TRBJ2-1, the V gene TRBV29-1; a possible D gene is TRBD1 (6 bases). The V end lost 6 bases, the J end lost 10 bases, and 10 bases lay between the germline ends. Looked up from germline, CDR1 is SQVTM and CDR2 is ANQGSEA. This CDR3 is built from 10 residues. The CDR3 region has the DNA TGCAGCGTCCGAGACAGGGAGCAGTTCTTC. Translated: CSVRDREQFF.

This clonotype was seen ten or more times. The rearrangement uses TRBV12-3 or TRBV12-4 and TRBJ2-1; TRBD2 is a possible D gene (7 bases). V lost 6 bases, J lost 4 bases, and 19 bases lay in between. This CDR3 has 16 amino acids. The CDR3 here is CASREGGASGYNEQFF. CDR3 DNA sequence: TGTGCCAGCAGAGAGGGGGGGGCTAGCGGTTACAATGAGCAGTTCTTC.